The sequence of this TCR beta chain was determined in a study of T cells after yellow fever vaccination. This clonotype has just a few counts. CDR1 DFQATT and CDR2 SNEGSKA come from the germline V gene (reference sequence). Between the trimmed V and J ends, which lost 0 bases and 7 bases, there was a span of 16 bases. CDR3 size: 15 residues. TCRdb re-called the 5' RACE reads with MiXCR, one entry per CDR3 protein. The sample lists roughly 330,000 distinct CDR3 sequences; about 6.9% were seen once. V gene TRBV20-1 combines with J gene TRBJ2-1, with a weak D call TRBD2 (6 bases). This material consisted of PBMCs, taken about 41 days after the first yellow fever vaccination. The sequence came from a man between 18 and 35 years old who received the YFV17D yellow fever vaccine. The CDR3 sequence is CSARDFLAPGNEQFF. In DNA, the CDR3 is TGCAGTGCTAGAGATTTCCTAGCGCCTGGGAATGAGCAGTTCTTC.